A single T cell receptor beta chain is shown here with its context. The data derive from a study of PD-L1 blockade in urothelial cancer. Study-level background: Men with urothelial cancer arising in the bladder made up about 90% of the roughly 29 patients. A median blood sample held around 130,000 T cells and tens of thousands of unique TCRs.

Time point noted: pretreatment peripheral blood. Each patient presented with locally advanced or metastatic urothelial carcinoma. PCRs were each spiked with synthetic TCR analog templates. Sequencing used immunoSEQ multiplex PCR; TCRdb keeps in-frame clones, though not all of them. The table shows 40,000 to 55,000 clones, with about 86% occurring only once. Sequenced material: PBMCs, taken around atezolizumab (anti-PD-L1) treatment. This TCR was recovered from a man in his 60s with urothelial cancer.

The CDR3 nucleotides are TGTGCCAGCAGCCTTACTAACTATGGCTACACCTTC. Translating gives CASSLTNYGYTF. The genes are TRBV7-9 and TRBJ1-2; D is unclear. CDR3 length: 12 amino acids. Trimming cost V 5 bases and J 0 bases, with 4 bases left between them. Germline CDR1 reads SEHNR; CDR2 reads FQNEAQ (reference sequence).